The 8 T cell receptor beta chains given below trace back to one sample, sequenced in a study of T cell clones after liver transplantation (dated by TCRdb to the late 2010s). Libraries were built with the immunoSEQ multiplex PCR assay. The table was pulled from immuneACCESS by TCRdb, which kept in-frame rearrangements only. Such tables lose some clones; where checked, under half of the loss comes from unresolved V genes, and the rest has no known cause. This sample is represented by fewer than 80,000 clones; approximately 81% of them were singletons. 2.1% of the sample rests with the top ten. Sequencing was performed on CD4+ T cells from blood, taken less than 50 months after liver transplant. All receptors come from a human patient who received a liver transplant. Following transplantation, T cells from the graft donor may be among those present.

This clone was counted a few times. J is TRBJ1-6 and V is TRBV28; no reliable D call. Germline V CDR1 and CDR2: MDHEN, SYDVKM. The V end lost 3 bases, the J end lost 10 bases, and 16 bases lay between the germline ends. The CDR3 is 15 amino acids. CDR3 region: CASSLPDGMVSPLHF. In DNA, the CDR3 is TGTGCCAGCAGTTTGCCGGACGGTATGGTGTCACCCCTCCACTTT.

At least ten counts were recorded for this clone. The chain links TRBV4-2 to TRBJ1-1; D gene ambiguous. The CDR3 covers 15 residues. V lost 0 bases to trimming and J lost 0 bases, with 8 bases between them. The germline gives CDR1 LGHNA, CDR2 YNFKEQ. CDR3 in amino acids: CASSQESQLNTEAFF. CDR3 DNA: TGTGCCAGCAGCCAAGAGTCACAGCTGAACACTGAAGCTTTCTTT.

V and J are TRBV11-1 and TRBJ1-1; D call uncertain. V was clipped by 5 bases and J by 11 bases, with 24 bases between them. The CDR3 runs 15 residues. Germline CDR1 is SGHAT and CDR2 is FQDESV (reference sequence). The CDR3 DNA is TGTGCCAGCAGCCCCGGAGGGCACCGAGACCTGGGGGCTTTCTTT. Its translation: CASSPGGHRDLGAFF.

The chain uses TRBV20-1 and TRBJ1-1; D is possibly TRBD1 (5 bases). Trimming pared 5 bases from V and 1 base from J, leaving 5 bases between. The germline V gene has CDR1 DFQATT and CDR2 SNEGSKA (reference sequence). This CDR3 is 11 amino acids long. The CDR3 nucleotides read TGCAGTGCTGGGACGAACACTGAAGCTTTCTTT. Encoded protein: CSAGTNTEAFF.

The rearrangement links TRBV2 to TRBJ1-6, with 7 bases aligning to TRBD1. CDR3 length: 14 amino acids. Germline trimming cut 6 bases from V and 7 bases from J; bases unmatched to any gene: 6. The V gene's germline CDR1 is SNHLY and CDR2 FYNNEI. The chain's CDR3 is CASSPGQSNSPLHF. As DNA, the CDR3 is TGTGCCAGCAGCCCGGGACAGTCCAATTCACCCCTCCACTTT.

The chain joins TRBV5-5 to TRBJ2-2; maybe TRBD2 (5 bases). The CDR3 extends over 14 amino acids. Germline CDR1 and CDR2: SGHKS and YYEKEE (reference sequence). Trimming stripped 3 bases from V and 4 bases from J, with 10 bases between. The CDR3 spells CASSSGLFTGELFF. CDR3 DNA sequence: TGTGCCAGCAGCTCAGGACTCTTCACCGGGGAGCTGTTTTTT.

This sequence joins TRBV15 and TRBJ2-7, with 8 nucleotides matching TRBD1. Unmatched junction bases numbered 5, after V lost 0 bases and J lost 4 bases. The CDR3 has 15 amino acids. Germline CDR1 LNHNV, CDR2 YYDKDF (reference sequence). The CDR3 protein is CATSRDTDRAYEQYF. The CDR3 DNA reads TGTGCCACCAGCAGAGATACGGACAGGGCTTACGAGCAGTACTTC.

The gene calls are TRBV9 and TRBJ2-3; 8 bases are shared with TRBD2. J gave up 4 bases and V 0 bases, and 13 bases lay outside the gene matches. This CDR3 is built from 18 residues. The germline V gene encodes CDR1 SGDLS and CDR2 YYNGEE. CDR3 amino acids: CASSVASGRAFGADTQYF. The DNA of the CDR3 is TGTGCCAGCAGCGTAGCATCCGGGAGGGCCTTTGGGGCAGATACGCAGTATTTT.